This T cell receptor (beta chain) is from a study of cytomegalovirus exposure and HLA in healthy donors. PCR involved 60 Vbeta and 13 Jbeta primers. Profiling relied on immunoSEQ multiplex PCR, and the TCRdb table lists in-frame clones only, not all of them. The sample includes 100,000 to 150,000 clones, around 73% of them seen just once. A remark on this clone: Germline is not matched at one junction end, which may reflect a read error.

Sequenced input: PBMCs. The receptor's source is a female donor in good health and CMV-seronegative.

DNA for the CDR3: TGCGGCGTTGACCTAGGGACTAGCGGGAGAAATGAGCAGTTCTTC. This encodes CGVDLGTSGRNEQFF. V is TRBV29-1 and J is TRBJ2-1; 14 bases are a match to TRBD2. The length of the CDR3 is 15 residues. CDR1 and CDR2 from the germline V gene are SQVTM and ANQGSEA.